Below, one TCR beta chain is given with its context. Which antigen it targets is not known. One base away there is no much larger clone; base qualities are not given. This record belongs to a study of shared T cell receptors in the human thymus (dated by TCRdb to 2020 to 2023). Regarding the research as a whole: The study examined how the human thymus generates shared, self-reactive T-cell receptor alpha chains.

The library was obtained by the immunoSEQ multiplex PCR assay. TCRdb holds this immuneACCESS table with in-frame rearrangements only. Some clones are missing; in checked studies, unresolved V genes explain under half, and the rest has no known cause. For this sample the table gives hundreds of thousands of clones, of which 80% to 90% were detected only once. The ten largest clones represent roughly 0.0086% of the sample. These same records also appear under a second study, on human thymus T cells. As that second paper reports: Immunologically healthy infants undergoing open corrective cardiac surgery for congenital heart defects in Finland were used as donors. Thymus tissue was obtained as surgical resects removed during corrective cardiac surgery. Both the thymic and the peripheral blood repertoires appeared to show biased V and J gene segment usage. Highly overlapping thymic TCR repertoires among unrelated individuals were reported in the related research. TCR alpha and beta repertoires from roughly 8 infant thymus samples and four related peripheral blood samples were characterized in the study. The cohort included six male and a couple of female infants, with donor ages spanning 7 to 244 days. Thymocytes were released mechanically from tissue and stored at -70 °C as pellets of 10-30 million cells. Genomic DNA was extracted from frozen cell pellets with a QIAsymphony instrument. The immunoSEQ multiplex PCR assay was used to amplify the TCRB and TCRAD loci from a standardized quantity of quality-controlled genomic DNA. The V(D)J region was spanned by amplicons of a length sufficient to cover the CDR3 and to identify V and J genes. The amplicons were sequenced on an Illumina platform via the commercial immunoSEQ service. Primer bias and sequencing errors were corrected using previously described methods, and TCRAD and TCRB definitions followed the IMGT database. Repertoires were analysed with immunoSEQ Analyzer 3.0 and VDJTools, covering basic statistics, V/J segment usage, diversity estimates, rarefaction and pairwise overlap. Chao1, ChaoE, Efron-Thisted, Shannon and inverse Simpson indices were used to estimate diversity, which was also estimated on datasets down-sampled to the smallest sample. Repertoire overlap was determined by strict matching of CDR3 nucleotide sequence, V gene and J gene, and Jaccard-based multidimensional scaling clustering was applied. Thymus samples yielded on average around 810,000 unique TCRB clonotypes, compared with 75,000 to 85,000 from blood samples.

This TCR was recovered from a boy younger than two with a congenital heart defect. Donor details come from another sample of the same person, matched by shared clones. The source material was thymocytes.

The CDR3 region has the sequence CASSQPEVSIYF. In nucleotides, the sequence is TGTGCCAGCAGCCAACCTGAGGTGTCCATATATTTT. The rearranged segments are TRBV7-2 and TRBJ1-3, with the D gene not confidently named. The germline V gene gives CDR1 as SGHTA and CDR2 as FQGNSA. Measured from the cysteine to the phenylalanine, the CDR3 is 12 residues long. The only DNA kept is the CDR3, 36 bases in frame from the first base. V is reduced by 5 bases and J by 11 bases, leaving a spacing of 13 bases between them.